This T cell receptor beta chain was recorded in a study of blood T cell repertoires in COVID-19. Study details: Nucleic acid was either cDNA or gDNA, and it came from T cells, B-cell-depleted T cells, or PBMCs.

This clone was observed once. V was cut by 1 base and J by 3 bases, with 6 bases left in between. The CDR3 is made up of 13 amino acids. Germline V CDR1 and CDR2: SGHAT, FQNNGV. Generated by immunoSEQ multiplex PCR, the TCRdb table keeps only in-frame clones and is missing some. The sample records fewer than 35,000 clones, 89% being singletons. The clonotype was recovered from an elderly man with acute or convalescent COVID-19. The V call is TRBV11-2, the J call TRBJ2-5; D is perhaps TRBD1 (6 bases). Sequenced input: peripheral blood. CDR3 in amino acids: CASSLGTEETQYF. In DNA form, the CDR3 reads TGTGCCAGCAGCTTAGGGACAGAAGAGACCCAGTACTTC. Full variable domain (missing parts from reference TRBV11-2 and TRBJ2-5): EAGVAQSPRYKIIEKRQSVAFWCNPISGHATLYWYQQILGQGPKLLIQFQNNGVVDDSQLPKDRFSAERLKGVDSTLKIQPAKLEDSAVYLCASSLGTEETQYFGPGTRLLVL.